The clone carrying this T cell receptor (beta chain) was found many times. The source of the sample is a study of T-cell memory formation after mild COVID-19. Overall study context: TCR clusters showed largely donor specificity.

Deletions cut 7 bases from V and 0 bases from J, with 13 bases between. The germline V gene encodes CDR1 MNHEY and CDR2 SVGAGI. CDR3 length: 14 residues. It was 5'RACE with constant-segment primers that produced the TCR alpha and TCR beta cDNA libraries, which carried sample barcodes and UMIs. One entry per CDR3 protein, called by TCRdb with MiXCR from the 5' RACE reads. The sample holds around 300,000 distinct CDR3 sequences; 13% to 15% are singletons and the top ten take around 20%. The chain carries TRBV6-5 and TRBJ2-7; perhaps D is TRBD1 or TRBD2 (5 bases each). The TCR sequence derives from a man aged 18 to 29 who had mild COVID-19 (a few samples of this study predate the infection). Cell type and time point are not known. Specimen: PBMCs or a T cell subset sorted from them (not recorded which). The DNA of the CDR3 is TGTGCCAGCACCCAGAGAGGGACCTCCTACGAGCAGTACTTC. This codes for CASTQRGTSYEQYF.